This T cell receptor beta chain originates from a study of cytomegalovirus exposure and HLA in healthy donors (dated by TCRdb to 2016 to 2017). For the wider study: In an earlier analysis of fewer than 750 of the donors, about 270 Gb of sequence data and 95 million to 130 million unique TCR beta sequences from some 170 million T cells were reported. Across about 380 genotyped donors of the cohort, an average of roughly 230,000 unique TCR beta nucleotide sequences per donor were sequenced, and roughly 20% of those sequences were non-productive. A later genetic analysis took genome-wide SNP genotypes for about 60% of the roughly 670 donors and used that subset as a discovery cohort. Because of strong linkage in the cohort, four or five DR-DQ haplotypes were treated as single units for association and clustering. High-throughput TCR immunosequencing, statistical association of individual TCRs with disease status, and machine learning were combined to predict cytomegalovirus infection status. Rather than using new phenotypic data, the later analysis identified candidate immune exposures from TCR beta sequences and from how often those sequences occurred across donors. Using immunosequencing, the study profiled T cell repertoires from about 610 subjects and related those repertoires to cytomegalovirus serostatus. Donor age, sex, ethnicity and CMV serostatus were collected together with the repertoire data. The number of donors typed differed by locus, with about 629-630 for A, B, C, DRB1 and DQB1, 522 for DQA1, under 610 for DPA1, and about 450 for DPB1. Every discovery cohort repertoire had been produced on one sequencing platform. An early release that covered about 600 HLA-typed donors contained 300 to 350 gigabases of sequencing data and tens of millions of unique TCR sequences. In addition to the first cohort of 666 subjects, a separate validation cohort of some 120 different subjects was used. An earlier analysis of approximately 500 of the donors applied high-throughput TCR beta sequencing to assess whether each TCR beta V gene segment acted as functional or pseudogenic. Among the approximately 430 genotyped donors, 81% belonged to the genetic ancestry cluster associated with self-reported Caucasian donors. The aim of the study was to test whether cataloging public T cell receptors could identify signatures of past pathogen exposure. To study patterns of TCR occurrence, a later analysis re-analyzed previously published TCR beta repertoires from just over 650 donors and added high-resolution HLA genotyping. Class I and class II HLA loci were covered by the typing at four-digit resolution. General conclusions and limits of the study: In a later analysis, HLA-associated TCR beta chains were found to be more clonally expanded and to have lower generation probabilities than equally common non-associated chains. Cytomegalovirus status was reported to be diagnosed by the classifier with high specificity and sensitivity in both the original and validation cohorts. Only TCR beta chains were sequenced in this cohort, and the absence of alpha or paired-chain data limited detectable features. In a later analysis, 16,951 TCR beta sequences were associated with specific HLA alleles at a false discovery rate of 0.05. A further reported finding was that TCR beta sequences accurately predicted the HLA-A and HLA-B alleles for most subjects in the first cohort. The authors suggested that the approach could potentially be extended to other disease states and immunological phenotypes. When HLA alleles, especially DR and DQ, strongly co-occurred, attributing TCR associations to individual alleles was difficult. The sequencing pipeline was judged likely to have produced a cluster of highly shared sequence variants as a technical artifact. A total of fewer than 200 TCR beta chains were listed by the study as associated with cytomegalovirus. An association between a missense DCLRE1C variant and V-gene and J-gene trimming of TCR beta chains was found in a later genetic analysis and replicated in an independent cohort. Immune exposure information for the cohort was limited to CMV serostatus. In vitro tests confirmed that a few of the cytomegalovirus-associated TCR beta chains recognize cytomegalovirus antigens. Sequencing depth was assumed to be roughly uniform across donors in the presence/absence analyses, though that assumption may not hold. An earlier analysis of some 560 of the donors showed that most TCR beta V segments appeared in productive rearrangements either about 87% or about 30% of the time, which broadly matched IMGT annotations. Because some donors lacked HLA typing at each locus, the association tests relied only on the typed subset. Some IMGT-functional V segments, including TRBV6-2 and TRBV6-3, could not be distinguished by the 87-base-pair reads and were therefore excluded. Several of the top co-occurrence clusters appeared to be linked to parvovirus B19, influenza, CMV and Epstein-Barr virus, according to a later analysis. A later genetic analysis reported fewer N-insertions in productive TCRs among donors in an Asian-associated ancestry cluster than the roughly 720-donor mean. Linkage disequilibrium might explain the correlated functional status among segregating V segments, but an unknown experimental factor could not be ruled out. Because counts were too low, 15 to 20 rarely observed V segments, including chromosome 9 orphons, were excluded from the earlier analysis of some 540 of the donors. In a later analysis, TCR association rates were found to vary across HLA loci, with the most associated TCRs seen for DRB1 alleles and the fewest for HLA-C alleles. While some public TCRs were present in many individuals, most TCR sequences turned up only very rarely across donors. In a later analysis, most CMV-associated TCR beta chains were found to appear HLA-restricted, with HLA associations seemingly driven largely by CMV exposure.

The library came from the immunoSEQ multiplex PCR assay. For the multiplex PCR, a mixture combining 60 forward primers for TCR Vbeta segments and 13 reverse primers for TCR Jbeta segments was used. Amplification of the CDR3 region of rearranged TCR beta genes was performed with a multiplex PCR assay on genomic DNA. On the Illumina HiSeq System, the amplified TCR beta libraries were sequenced as 87-base-pair reads. The published analysis was carried out like this. A later analysis counted tens of millions of unique TCR beta chains across the 690 or so repertoires, and approximately 11 million of these chains were shared by at least two donors. To remove PCR and sequencing errors, raw reads were error-corrected and collapsed into unique sequences using a nearest-neighbor algorithm that merged closely related sequences. CDR3 sequences were aligned to IMGT reference sequences to assign V, D and J gene segments. For a sequence to be retained, a match of at least six nucleotides was required to both a V gene segment and a J gene segment. Rearrangements were classified as productive when the CDR3 lacked stop codons and remained in frame with V and J, and all other rearrangements were classified as non-productive. CDR3 was defined according to IMGT convention as the region running from the second conserved V-encoded cysteine to the conserved J-encoded phenylalanine. The earlier analysis of 550 to 650 of the donors excluded any sequence lacking an unambiguous match to a single V gene segment. In an earlier analysis of some 590 of the donors, a V segment was called functional when productive rearrangements were above 56.7%, and segregating when the standard deviation between donors exceeded 5%. A statistical classification framework was built to diagnose cytomegalovirus status from the catalog of TCR beta chain sequences. A later analysis assigned V and J genes by comparing TCR nucleotide sequences with IMGT/GENE-DB human TR gene sequences. A later analysis assigned CDR3 sequences and most-parsimonious VDJ recombination scenarios with the TCRdist pipeline. In a later analysis, each TCR beta chain was defined by its CDR3 amino acid sequence together with its V-gene family, and reads lacking a unique V-gene family were excluded. A later analysis removed 500 to 650 highly shared, low-generation-probability nucleotide sequences to deal with suspected cross-contamination and a sequencing artifact. In a later analysis, a clonal expansion index was calculated for each public chain from normalized within-repertoire ranks of inferred template counts. In a later analysis, generation probabilities were computed with a VDJ recombination model fitted to out-of-frame rearrangements, and the resulting probabilities were checked against IGoR. In a later analysis, hypergeometric tests were used to score TCR-TCR, TCR-HLA and TCR-CMV co-occurrence, with a repertoire-size bias correction applied to TCR pairs. To estimate false discovery rates, a later analysis permuted the HLA or CMV assignments 20 times. A later analysis grouped co-occurring TCRs with DBSCAN, adding TCRdist sequence similarity when clustering within HLA-allele-positive subsets. For co-occurrence clustering, repertoires with fewer than 30,000 or more than 120,000 public chains were excluded, along with roughly 5 repertoires with anomalous nucleotide sharing. Entries here come from immuneACCESS through TCRdb and include only in-frame sequences with V and J called. Some clones fail to appear in such tables; in the studies checked, an unresolved V gene covers under half of the shortfall, and the cause of the remainder is unknown. That table supplies the V and J calls and clone size; D and trimming were determined from the DNA. For this sample there are 90,000 to 120,000 clones; over 60% appear just once. Of the sample, approximately 4.5% falls within the top ten clones.

Of note for this clone: No antigen is known for it. No per-base quality is available; no much larger clone lies one base away.

The CDR3 has 16 amino acids, counting the end cysteine and phenylalanine. The retained sequence is limited to the CDR3, 48 bases, with the frame set at the first base. Cut back by 1 base and 2 bases, the V and J ends lie 13 bases apart. The germline V gene (reference sequence) yields SEHNR for CDR1 and FQNEAQ for CDR2. In total, 600 or so healthy bone marrow donors made up the cohort. All cohort members were sampled while nominally healthy, although unrecorded immune exposures were likely present. The donor was CMV seronegative and belonged to the group of 352 seronegative cohort members. A peripheral blood sample was collected from each donor, and TCR beta sequencing was performed on peripheral blood mononuclear cells. The Qiagen DNeasy Blood Extraction Kit was used to extract genomic DNA from the blood cell samples.

The chain employs TRBV7-9 and TRBJ2-3; the D gene remains uncertain. Sequenced input: PBMCs. The TCR originated in a male donor in good health and CMV-seronegative. The DNA sequence is as follows: TGTGCCAGCAGCTTAGTTAGAACCGAGTTCACAGATACGCAGTATTTT. It codes for CASSLVRTEFTDTQYF.